The subject of this entry is one T cell receptor (beta chain). No antigen is known for it. This sample is part of a study of cytomegalovirus exposure and HLA in healthy donors. Background on the study: An earlier analysis identified 120 million or so unique TCR beta sequences in 150 million to 200 million T cells.

The CDR3 runs 12 residues. Trimming left V 2 bases short and J 11 bases short, with 12 bases between. Germline V gene lookup returns CDR1 SGHTA and CDR2 FQGNSA. With 60 Vbeta and 13 Jbeta primers, the PCR was carried out. The assay was immunoSEQ multiplex PCR, and TCRdb's table has in-frame clones only and misses some. The sample consists of 30,000 to 45,000 clones, roughly 90% of them appearing once. General study findings and limits: On later analysis, the bulk of CMV-associated TCR beta chains appeared to be HLA-restricted. Some V segments (TRBV6-2 and TRBV6-3 among them) were excluded as indistinguishable.

The sample taken for sequencing was PBMCs. This TCR came from a woman in her thirties or forties in good health and CMV-seropositive. This chain connects TRBV7-2 to TRBJ2-5; perhaps TRBD2 as D (5 bases). The CDR3 DNA reads TGTGCCAGCAGCTTACTGTCCTGCGGGCAGTACTTC. Its protein is CASSLLSCGQYF.